This T cell receptor (beta chain) was obtained from a study of blood T cells in healthy people across ages. The authors ran a second PCR of 7 to 11 cycles using a sample-barcoded 5' primer and a J-beta primer mix. MiXCR, run by TCRdb on the 5' RACE reads, gives a single entry per CDR3 protein. This table has around 1,900,000 distinct CDR3 sequences, approximately 39% appearing once. PBMCs were isolated at a quantity of at least 7 million per sample. Total RNA was isolated from each sample in quantities of at least 5 micrograms. This receptor was taken from a human donor in good health. Sequenced: blood.

In DNA form, the CDR3 reads TGTGCCAGCAGTACATCAGCCGGGACAGGGTTCGACGAGCAGTACTTC. Translation: CASSTSAGTGFDEQYF. V and J are TRBV12-3 or TRBV12-4 and TRBJ2-1; 9 nucleotides line up with TRBD1. The DNA end favors TRBJ2-7, so the J call may be wrong. The CDR3 contains 16 residues.